One and the same sample provided the 13 T cell receptor beta chains below, sequenced in a study of OX40 agonist ivuxolimab in advanced cancers. Sequenced by immunoSEQ multiplex PCR; TCRdb stores in-frame clones only, minus some. Of roughly 70,000 clones listed, roughly 88% are singletons. Sequencing used CD4+ or CD8+ T cells sorted from blood, obtained in a trial of the OX40 agonist ivuxolimab. All receptors come from an adult with an advanced solid tumor such as melanoma, head and neck, liver or kidney cancer.

The chain carries TRBV5-1 and TRBJ2-3; TRBD2 might be the D (5 bases). Per the germline V gene, CDR1 is SGHRS and CDR2 is YFSETQ. The CDR3 consists of 13 residues. Trimming left V 4 bases short and J 5 bases short, with 11 bases between. CDR3 sequence: CASSQDWEDTQYF. The CDR3 region has the DNA TGCGCCAGCAGCCAGGACTGGGAAGATACGCAGTATTTT.

The chain links TRBV4-3 to TRBJ2-2; D gene uncertain. Trimming cost V 0 bases and J 4 bases, with 9 bases left between them. The CDR3 has 15 amino acids. The germline CDR1 and CDR2 sequences are LGHNA and YSLEER. The CDR3 nucleotides read TGCGCCAGCAGCCAAGATAGACGGCCCACCGGGGAGCTGTTTTTT. As protein: CASSQDRRPTGELFF.

The chain combines TRBV5-4 with TRBJ2-1; possible D gene TRBD2, 6 bases. The germline V and J ends were trimmed by 4 bases and 8 bases, with 13 bases remaining between them. The CDR3 length is 13 residues. Germline values: CDR1 SGHNT, CDR2 YYREEE (reference sequence). The DNA for the CDR3 is TGTGCCAGCAGCCCGGATTGGGGGGATGAGCAGTTCTTC. Protein product: CASSPDWGDEQFF.

The chain joins TRBV10-3 to TRBJ1-2; 9 nucleotides match TRBD1. This CDR3 is built from 13 residues. Germline CDR1 ENHRY, CDR2 SYGVKD. Trimming took 8 bases from V and 6 from J; bases not matched to a gene: 7. This chain's CDR3 is CAIATGQGDGYTF. CDR3 sequence (DNA): TGTGCCATCGCGACGGGACAGGGCGATGGCTACACCTTC.

The rearrangement joins TRBV11-1 to TRBJ2-7; unclear D gene. The CDR3 totals 14 residues. Trimming took off 5 bases at V and 3 bases at J, with 14 bases between the two ends. CDR1 is SGHAT and CDR2 is FQDESV in the germline V gene (reference sequence). CDR3 sequence: CASSPGSPLYEQYF. Here the CDR3 DNA reads TGTGCCAGCAGCCCCGGCAGTCCGCTCTACGAGCAGTACTTC. Drawing the rest from reference TRBV11-1 and TRBJ2-7, the complete variable domain is EAEVAQSPRYKITEKSQAVAFWCDPISGHATLYWYRQILGQGPELLVQFQDESVVDDSQLPKDRFSAERLKGVDSTLKIQPAELGDSAMYLCASSPGSPLYEQYFGPGTRLTVT.

This rearrangement joins TRBV5-4 to TRBJ2-4, with no clear D. The germline V and J ends were trimmed by 4 bases and 6 bases, with 11 bases remaining between them. CDR1 and CDR2 from the germline V gene are SGHNT and YYREEE (reference sequence). This CDR3 is 13 amino acids long. The CDR3 here is CASSPDVGNIQYF. The CDR3 bases are TGTGCCAGCAGCCCCGATGTGGGAAACATTCAGTACTTC.

The chain's CDR3 is CAISESKQALSYGYTF. The CDR3 DNA reads TGTGCCATCAGTGAGTCGAAGCAGGCCTTAAGCTATGGCTACACCTTC. The chain recombines TRBV10-3 with TRBJ1-2; the D is unclear. The CDR3 loop spans 16 amino acids. Trimming pared 0 bases from V and 4 bases from J, leaving 15 bases between. CDR1 is ENHRY and CDR2 is SYGVKD in the germline V gene.

The rearrangement joins TRBV6-6 to TRBJ2-2; 9 bases are shared with TRBD1. CDR3 length equals 14 residues. Germline CDR1 and CDR2: MNHNY and SVGAGI (reference sequence). Germline trimming cut 6 bases from V and 3 bases from J; bases unmatched to any gene: 2. The CDR3 region has the DNA TGTGCCAGCAGCAGACAGGGGGACACCGGGGAGCTGTTTTTT. It specifies CASSRQGDTGELFF.

V and J are TRBV7-2 and TRBJ2-5, with a tentative D call TRBD1 (5 bases). Trimming took off 1 base at V and 3 bases at J, with 9 bases between the two ends. Germline CDR1 is SGHTA and CDR2 is FQGNSA. The CDR3 extends over 14 amino acids. The CDR3 DNA is TGTGCCAGCAGCTTAGATTACAGGAAAGAGACCCAGTACTTC. Translating gives CASSLDYRKETQYF. Full variable domain (rest looked up from reference TRBV7-2 and TRBJ2-5): GAGVSQSPSNKVTEKGKDVELRCDPISGHTALYWYRQSLGQGLEFLIYFQGNSAPDKSGLPSDRFSAERTGGSVSTLTIQRTQQEDSAVYLCASSLDYRKETQYFGPGTRLLVL.

J is TRBJ2-7 and V is TRBV5-4; a weak D match, TRBD2 (5 bases). Germline-derived CDR1 and CDR2 are SGHNT and YYREEE (reference sequence). Trimming took off 4 bases at V and 3 bases at J, with 8 bases between the two ends. This CDR3 has 12 residues. This CDR3 reads CASSLGDYEQYF. The CDR3 DNA sequence: TGTGCCAGCAGCCTGGGAGACTACGAGCAGTACTTC.

The V and J genes are TRBV6-6 and TRBJ1-1; D gene uncertain. Trimming removed 6 bases from V and 1 base from J, with 3 bases in between. The CDR3 is made up of 11 amino acids. Germline loops: CDR1 MNHNY, CDR2 SVGAGI (reference sequence). CDR3 in DNA: TGTGCCAGCAGGGGGAACACTGAAGCTTTCTTT. Its protein product is CASRGNTEAFF.

The rearrangement uses TRBV11-1 and TRBJ2-5; TRBD1 might be the D (5 bases). Germline CDR1 SGHAT, CDR2 FQDESV (reference sequence). There are 15 residues in the CDR3. With 3 bases removed from V and 5 bases from J, the gap between germline ends came to 16 bases. The CDR3 sequence is CASSLDTSGWETQYF. DNA for the CDR3: TGTGCCAGCAGCTTGGACACATCCGGGTGGGAGACCCAGTACTTC.

V usage is TRBV7-2 and J usage is TRBJ1-1; D may be TRBD1 (6 bases). The CDR3 has 12 amino acids. Trimming pared 1 base from V and 10 bases from J, leaving 10 bases between. Germline V gene lookup returns CDR1 SGHTA and CDR2 FQGNSA. The CDR3 region has the DNA TGTGCCAGCAGCTTAGAGGGGGACCTAGCTTTCTTT. Residues: CASSLEGDLAFF.